Given below is one TCR beta chain in context. This clone has more than one count but fewer than ten. This clone's antigen is unknown. There are no base qualities to consult, and no much larger clone falls within one base. This specimen belongs to a study of radiation and T cells in renal cell carcinoma (dated by TCRdb to the early 2020s). Looking at the study overall: The samples were drawn from a clinical trial, where primary renal cell carcinomas were treated with 15 Gy of stereotactic body radiation therapy and then removed by nephrectomy 4 weeks afterward. Across all 50 or so samples, 3.8 million or so unique CDR3 nucleotide sequences encoding about 2.4 million unique CDR3 amino acid sequences were identified. In total, 50 to 60 samples, comprising around 26 tumors and around 27 peripheral blood samples, were subjected to TCR beta sequencing.

TCR beta libraries were generated from genomic DNA with the immunoSEQ kit, following the manufacturer's recommendations. To prepare the libraries, a first multiplex PCR with proprietary primers was run, followed by a second PCR that added unique barcodes, and a bead cleanup was done after each round. Each sample batch included a kit-provided positive control reaction and a negative control reaction. The final libraries were assessed on an Agilent 4200 TapeStation D1000 ScreenTape, pooled by volume, and quantified by qPCR. Sequencing was performed on an Illumina NextSeq500 with a MidOutput 150-cycle cartridge, and 156 Read1 and 15 Index1 cycles were run with kit custom primers. The pooled library was loaded at approximately 1 pM with an approximately 18% PhiX control spike-in. As for the authors' bioinformatics: Vendor-processed data were analyzed in R, with a clonotype defined as all T cells sharing the same CDR3 nucleotide sequence. In the clone abundance analyses, frequencies were normalized to the 10,000 most abundant clones in each sample. Public T cell clones, which averaged fewer than five per sample, were excluded before analysis. Tumor-enriched clonotypes and baseline blood-enriched clonotypes were defined as those with an abundance difference of at least 32-fold between compartments. A beta-binomial differential abundance model was applied to find clonotypes that expanded or contracted between blood time points. Similarity between tumor and blood repertoires was quantified using the Baroni-Urbani and Buser coefficient, and groups were compared with two-tailed Wilcoxon tests in R. Entries here come from immuneACCESS through TCRdb and include only in-frame sequences with V and J called. Some clones fail to appear in such tables; in the studies checked, an unresolved V gene covers under half of the shortfall, and the cause of the remainder is unknown. The V and J calls and clone size come from that table; D and trimming were worked out from the DNA. For this sample there are approximately 150,000 clones; roughly 90% appear just once. 4.1% of the sample comes from the top ten.

Taken with the paper, the label for time point translates to: baseline pretreatment blood. The sample's treatment or condition, from its label and the paper: 15 Gy SBRT to primary tumor, nephrectomy 4 weeks later. To track tumor-enriched clonotypes, serial peripheral blood was sampled from radiation-treated patients at baseline and at 2 weeks and 4 weeks after SBRT. Every patient's renal cell carcinoma showed clear cell pathology. The QIAamp DNA Blood Mini Kit (Qiagen) was used to prepare genomic DNA for TCR sequencing. Only samples passing all quality control checks were included in the analyses. What the research found in general, with its limitations: Because no pretreatment tumor biopsies were available, whether clonotypes were present in the tumor at baseline could not be determined. Top tumor clonotypes rose in blood from baseline to 2 weeks post-radiation, then contracted by 4 weeks, suggesting transient expansion of tumor-resident clones. Because the trial had a single-armed design, the trial could not examine how radiation dose or scheduling affected the TCR repertoire. Changes in the blood repertoire were not tracked past 4 weeks after treatment.

The sequence was collected from a woman between 65 and 79 years old with renal cell carcinoma. The sequencing used blood, collected from a patient whose treatment included radiotherapy and nephrectomy.

The CDR3 corresponds to CAWGDRKTEAFF. The DNA reads as follows: TGTGCCTGGGGAGACAGGAAGACTGAAGCTTTCTTT. Recombination linked TRBV30 to TRBJ1-1; tentative D gene TRBD1, with 6 bases matching. The CDR3 runs 12 amino acids, cysteine and phenylalanine included. The read is trimmed to its CDR3 DNA, 36 bases read in frame from base 1. CDR1 and CDR2, looked up from the germline V gene (reference sequence), are GTSNPN and SVGIG. V loses 5 bases of germline sequence and J loses 5 bases, and the interval between the two ends is 12 bases.